One sample yielded the 15 T cell receptor beta chains listed below, sequenced in a study of cytomegalovirus exposure and HLA in healthy donors. Produced via immunoSEQ multiplex PCR; TCRdb's table is partial and in-frame only. The table lists 150,000 to 200,000 clones, about nine tenths of them singletons. Sequenced sample: PBMCs. Receptor source: a man aged 25-45 years in good health and CMV-seropositive.

V usage is TRBV7-6 and J usage is TRBJ1-2, with 9 bases matching TRBD1. CDR3 length equals 13 residues. Trimming took 5 bases from V and 6 from J; bases not matched to a gene: 4. The V gene's germline CDR1 is SGHVS and CDR2 FNYEAQ. CDR3 loop: CASSRGQGNGYTF. For the CDR3, the DNA is TGTGCCAGCAGCCGAGGACAGGGGAATGGCTACACCTTC.

In nucleotides, the CDR3 is TGTGCCAGCTGTCGACACGAGAGCTCCTACGAGCAGTACTTC. It is translated as CASCRHESSYEQYF. V is TRBV6-1 and J is TRBJ2-7; D not resolved. V gave up 8 bases and J gave up 0 bases, with 14 bases separating them. This CDR3 has 14 residues. Germline V gene lookup returns CDR1 MNHNS and CDR2 SASEGT.

The chain is built from TRBV6-5 and TRBJ1-5; D unclear. The CDR3 is 13 residues long. The germline V gene has CDR1 MNHEY and CDR2 SVGAGI. Trimming stripped 8 bases from V and 2 bases from J, with 10 bases between. This CDR3 is CASARERNQPQHF. For the CDR3, the DNA is TGTGCCAGCGCACGGGAGCGCAATCAGCCCCAGCATTTT.

This sequence joins TRBV12-5 and TRBJ1-2, with 10 positions matching TRBD1. Trimming at V came to 5 bases and at J to 6 bases, leaving 6 bases not matched to a gene. Germline V gives CDR1 LGHNT, CDR2 FRNRAP. The CDR3 consists of 14 residues. Here the CDR3 DNA reads TGTGCTAGTGGTCCCTCCGGGACAGGGGATGGCTACACCTTC. It encodes CASGPSGTGDGYTF.

This rearrangement joins TRBV5-1 to TRBJ1-1; D call uncertain. The V gene's germline CDR1 is SGHRS and CDR2 YFSETQ. The V end lost 5 bases, the J end lost 0 bases, and 11 bases lay between the germline ends. CDR3 length: 14 residues. The CDR3 region is CASSPVRMNTEAFF. CDR3 coding DNA: TGCGCCAGCAGTCCGGTTAGGATGAACACTGAAGCTTTCTTT.

The chain links TRBV5-1 to TRBJ1-2; possible D gene TRBD1, 6 bases. The CDR3 spans 15 residues. Trimming pared 2 bases from V and 4 bases from J, leaving 15 bases between. Per germline, CDR1 SGHRS and CDR2 YFSETQ. CDR3: CASSFQADRSYGYTF. CDR3 bases: TGCGCCAGCAGCTTCCAAGCAGACAGGTCCTATGGCTACACCTTC.

J is TRBJ1-5 and V is TRBV28, with D possibly TRBD1 on 5 matching bases. From germline, CDR1 is MDHEN and CDR2 SYDVKM. With 6 bases removed from V and 0 bases from J, the gap between germline ends came to 15 bases. The CDR3 has 16 residues. Here the CDR3 DNA reads TGTGCCAGCAGCCGCCAGTCAGGGTATAGCAATCAGCCCCAGCATTTT. Translating gives CASSRQSGYSNQPQHF.

The chain uses TRBV7-3 and TRBJ2-1, with 11 bases fitting TRBD2. Per germline, CDR1 SGHTA and CDR2 FQGTGA. The CDR3 spans 16 residues. The junction had 3 bases not matched to a gene; V was cut back by 5 bases and J by 0 bases. The CDR3 sequence is CASSQTSGNSYNEQFF. The CDR3 nucleotides read TGTGCCAGCAGCCAGACTAGCGGGAACTCCTACAATGAGCAGTTCTTC.

This clone was seen once. The sample holds other DNA sequences that translate to the same CDR3. V gene TRBV5-1 combines with J gene TRBJ2-3, with D perhaps matching TRBD1 or TRBD2 (6 bases each). CDR3 size: 15 residues. Trimming took 0 bases from V and 0 from J, leaving 8 bases between them. CDR1 and CDR2 (germline): SGHRS, YFSETQ. The CDR3 nucleotides read TGCGCCAGCAGCTTGGAGGGGGGTAGCACAGATACGCAGTATTTT. This encodes CASSLEGGSTDTQYF. The complete variable domain, with remaining parts taken from reference TRBV5-1 and TRBJ2-3, reads KAGVTQTPRYLIKTRGQQVTLSCSPISGHRSVSWYQQTPGQGLQFLFEYFSETQRNKGNFPGRFSGRQFSNSRSEMNVSTLELGDSALYLCASSLEGGSTDTQYFGPGTRLTVL.

The V call is TRBV7-6, the J call TRBJ1-4, with a weak D call TRBD1 (5 bases). Trimming pared 2 bases from V and 7 bases from J, leaving 14 bases between. CDR3 length equals 15 residues. CDR1 is SGHVS and CDR2 is FNYEAQ in the germline V gene. In nucleotides, the CDR3 is TGTGCCAGCAGCTTACTGCAGGGAGTAGTTGAAAAACTGTTTTTT. Encoded protein: CASSLLQGVVEKLFF.

The V call is TRBV7-3, the J call TRBJ1-3; D ambiguous. The CDR3 extends over 14 amino acids. Per germline, CDR1 SGHTA and CDR2 FQGTGA. Between the trimmed V and J ends, which lost 5 bases and 0 bases, there was a span of 8 bases. CDR3 sequence: CASSAGSSGNTIYF. CDR3 bases: TGTGCCAGCAGCGCGGGGAGCTCTGGAAACACCATATATTTT.

This clone was seen a handful of times. J is TRBJ2-7 and V is TRBV28; possibly TRBD1 or TRBD2 for D (6 bases each). Trimming took 8 bases from V and 0 from J, leaving 17 bases between them. The CDR3 has 15 residues. Germline lookup yields CDR1 MDHEN and CDR2 SYDVKM. The CDR3 region has the DNA TGTGCCAGCCTCGGAACGGGGGCACCCTCCTACGAGCAGTACTTC. Encoded protein: CASLGTGAPSYEQYF.

The genes are TRBV5-1 and TRBJ2-7, with D perhaps TRBD1 (6 bases). V lost 9 bases to trimming and J lost 0 bases, with 19 bases between them. CDR3 length equals 15 residues. The germline CDR1 and CDR2 sequences are SGHRS and YFSETQ. CDR3 bases: TGCGCCATCCACTTCCGGGACACCGGCTCCTACGAGCAGTACTTC. Amino acid sequence: CAIHFRDTGSYEQYF. The variable domain in full, with the rest retrieved from reference TRBV5-1 and TRBJ2-7, is KAGVTQTPRYLIKTRGQQVTLSCSPISGHRSVSWYQQTPGQGLQFLFEYFSETQRNKGNFPGRFSGRQFSNSRSEMNVSTLELGDSALYLCAIHFRDTGSYEQYFGPGTRLTVT.

This chain links TRBV6-5 with TRBJ1-2; 10 bases agree with TRBD1. CDR3 size: 14 residues. The V gene's germline CDR1 is MNHEY and CDR2 SVGAGI. With V trimmed by 1 base and J by 7 bases, 3 bases remained unmatched. The CDR3 coding sequence is TGTGCCAGCAGTTACTGGGACAGGGGATTTGGCTACACCTTC. Translation: CASSYWDRGFGYTF.

V usage is TRBV6-1 and J usage is TRBJ1-4, with D hard to call. The CDR3 contains 12 residues. Deletions cut 5 bases from V and 8 bases from J, with 9 bases between. Germline loops: CDR1 MNHNS, CDR2 SASEGT. The CDR3 DNA reads as TGTGCCAGCAGTCAAGGGAGGGAAAAACTGTTTTTT. Amino acid sequence: CASSQGREKLFF.